This is a list of T cell receptor beta chains from one sample in a study of immune cell composition in non-small cell lung cancer. Assay used: immunoSEQ multiplex PCR; TCRdb lists only in-frame clones, some missing. The table lists about 2,100 clones, 60% to 80% of them singletons. The sequencing input was non-adjacent lung tissue. The source is a human donor with non-small cell lung cancer. The CDR3 runs from the conserved cysteine through the conserved F or W. D genes are given only for firm matches. For some rows the clone size is stated as once, few or many, or as a class when expanded; others skip it.

d_gene: .
j_gene: TRBJ1-1
abundance: few
v_gene: TRBV5-1
CDR3nt: TGCGCCAGCAGCTTGGTGGCAGGAAACACTGAAGCTTTCTTT
CDR3aa: CASSLVAGNTEAFF

d_gene: .
j_gene: TRBJ1-1
abundance: .
v_gene: TRBV10-2
CDR3nt: TGCGCCAGCACCGAAGGGGGCACTGAAGCTTTCTTT
CDR3aa: CASTEGGTEAFF

d_gene: .
j_gene: TRBJ2-3
abundance: few
v_gene: TRBV9
CDR3nt: TGTGCCAGCAGCGTACCGACAGATACGCAGTATTTT
CDR3aa: CASSVPTDTQYF

d_gene: TRBD2
j_gene: TRBJ2-7
abundance: .
v_gene: TRBV5-4
CDR3nt: TGTGCCAGCAGCTCGAGCGGGGGGGCCTACGAGCAGTACTTC
CDR3aa: CASSSSGGAYEQYF

d_gene: TRBD2
j_gene: TRBJ2-1
abundance: once
v_gene: TRBV4-2
CDR3nt: TGTGCCAGCAGCCCCGGTCTGCGGGGGGCGTACAATGAGCAGTTCTTC
CDR3aa: CASSPGLRGAYNEQFF

d_gene: TRBD1
j_gene: TRBJ2-3
abundance: few
v_gene: TRBV6-4
CDR3nt: TGTGCCAGCTGTCGGGGACAGGGCACAGATACGCAGTATTTT
CDR3aa: CASCRGQGTDTQYF

d_gene: TRBD1
j_gene: TRBJ1-2
abundance: .
v_gene: TRBV19
CDR3nt: TGTGCCAGTAGCGGGGACAGGGGGCCTTGGGGAGGCTACACCTTC
CDR3aa: CASSGDRGPWGGYTF

d_gene: TRBD1
j_gene: TRBJ2-3
abundance: few
v_gene: TRBV6-1
CDR3nt: TGTGCCAGCAGTGAGCGCAGGGGGCACTCAGATACGCAGTATTTT
CDR3aa: CASSERRGHSDTQYF

d_gene: .
j_gene: TRBJ2-7
abundance: few
v_gene: TRBV21-1
CDR3nt: TGTGCCAGCAGCAAAACCGGGACAGGGGATTCCTACGAGCAGTACTTC
CDR3aa: CASSKTGTGDSYEQYF

d_gene: TRBD1
j_gene: TRBJ1-5
abundance: .
v_gene: TRBV28
CDR3nt: TGTGCCAGCAGTCGGGACAGGGAGGGTCAGCCCCAGCATTTT
CDR3aa: CASSRDREGQPQHF

d_gene: .
j_gene: TRBJ2-3
abundance: .
v_gene: TRBV18
CDR3nt: TGTGCCAGCTCACGACTGGAAACAGATACGCAGTATTTT
CDR3aa: CASSRLETDTQYF

d_gene: .
j_gene: TRBJ2-1
abundance: .
v_gene: TRBV4-2
CDR3nt: TGTGCCAGCAGCCAAGTCGGGGTTGATGAGCAGTTCTTC
CDR3aa: CASSQVGVDEQFF

d_gene: .
j_gene: TRBJ2-1
abundance: .
v_gene: TRBV2
CDR3nt: TGTGCCAGCTCAAGGCAGGGTTGGTATGAGCAGTTCTTC
CDR3aa: CASSRQGWYEQFF

d_gene: .
j_gene: TRBJ2-6
abundance: .
v_gene: TRBV30
CDR3nt: TGTGCCTGGAGCAGTGGAGCCCTGAGCTCTGGGGCCAACGTCCTGACTTTC
CDR3aa: CAWSSGALSSGANVLTF

d_gene: .
j_gene: TRBJ1-1
abundance: medium-sized
v_gene: TRBV5-4
CDR3nt: TGTGCCAGCAGCTTCGGGGGGCTTGGTGACCCTGAAGCTTTCTTT
CDR3aa: CASSFGGLGDPEAFF

d_gene: TRBD1
j_gene: TRBJ1-5
abundance: .
v_gene: TRBV7-9
CDR3nt: TGTGCCAGCAGCTTAGGGACAGGGACGGGCAATCAGCCCCAGCATTTT
CDR3aa: CASSLGTGTGNQPQHF

d_gene: TRBD1
j_gene: TRBJ2-7
abundance: once
v_gene: TRBV5-1
CDR3nt: TGCGCCAGCAGCTACCGGGACAGCTCCTACGAGCAGTACTTC
CDR3aa: CASSYRDSSYEQYF

d_gene: TRBD2
j_gene: TRBJ2-3
abundance: .
v_gene: TRBV30
CDR3nt: TGTGCCTGGAGTGACCTATGGGGGGGGACAGATACGCAGTATTTT
CDR3aa: CAWSDLWGGTDTQYF

d_gene: .
j_gene: TRBJ1-6
abundance: few
v_gene: TRBV11-2
CDR3nt: TGTGCCAGCAGCCAGGCGGGCAGGCACAATTCACCCCTCCACTTT
CDR3aa: CASSQAGRHNSPLHF

d_gene: TRBD2
j_gene: TRBJ2-3
abundance: .
v_gene: TRBV27
CDR3nt: TGTGCCAGCAGTTTACTAGCGGTCAGCGCAGATACGCAGTATTTT
CDR3aa: CASSLLAVSADTQYF

d_gene: TRBD1
j_gene: TRBJ1-4
abundance: few
v_gene: TRBV28
CDR3nt: TGTGCCAGCAGACTCCAGGGGGCGGGGGAAAAACTGTTTTTT
CDR3aa: CASRLQGAGEKLFF

d_gene: .
j_gene: TRBJ2-4
abundance: .
v_gene: TRBV10-2
CDR3nt: TGCGCCAGCAGTGATAACACCCTAGCCAAAAACATTCAGTACTTC
CDR3aa: CASSDNTLAKNIQYF

d_gene: .
j_gene: TRBJ1-5
abundance: .
v_gene: TRBV7-2
CDR3nt: TGTGCCAGCAGCTTAGGCGGGGCTGGCAATCAGCCCCAGCATTTT
CDR3aa: CASSLGGAGNQPQHF

d_gene: .
j_gene: TRBJ1-4
abundance: .
v_gene: TRBV6-5
CDR3nt: TGTGCCAGCAGTTACTCGGGGAGGGGTGATGAAAAACTGTTTTTT
CDR3aa: CASSYSGRGDEKLFF

d_gene: .
j_gene: TRBJ1-2
abundance: few
v_gene: TRBV2
CDR3nt: TGTGCCAGCCGAGGCGGAGGGTTGGATGGCTACACCTTC
CDR3aa: CASRGGGLDGYTF

d_gene: .
j_gene: TRBJ2-4
abundance: once
v_gene: TRBV10-3
CDR3nt: TGTGCCATCAGTGAGTCCGGGATAAAAAACATTCAGTACTTC
CDR3aa: CAISESGIKNIQYF

d_gene: .
j_gene: TRBJ2-3
abundance: .
v_gene: TRBV7-6
CDR3nt: TGTGCCAGCAGCTTACCGGGGGATACGCAGTATTTT
CDR3aa: CASSLPGDTQYF

d_gene: TRBD2
j_gene: TRBJ2-3
abundance: .
v_gene: TRBV6-1
CDR3nt: TGTGCCAGCAGTGGCGGACTAGCGGGGAAGAGGGATACGCAGTATTTT
CDR3aa: CASSGGLAGKRDTQYF

d_gene: .
j_gene: TRBJ1-1
abundance: .
v_gene: TRBV25-1
CDR3nt: TGTGCCAGCAGCCTGACAGGTAACACTGAAGCTTTCTTT
CDR3aa: CASSLTGNTEAFF

d_gene: .
j_gene: TRBJ1-6
abundance: .
v_gene: TRBV7-4
CDR3nt: TGTGCCAGCAGCGGCGCCGGGGGACCCACCAATAATTCACCCCTCCACTTT
CDR3aa: CASSGAGGPTNNSPLHF

d_gene: TRBD1
j_gene: TRBJ1-1
abundance: .
v_gene: TRBV5-1
CDR3nt: TGCGCCAGCAGCGGACGACAGGGGGCCGGCACTGAAGCTTTCTTT
CDR3aa: CASSGRQGAGTEAFF

d_gene: TRBD1
j_gene: TRBJ2-2
abundance: .
v_gene: TRBV7-6
CDR3nt: TGTGCCAGCGGGGCAGGGGGCAGGGGCACCGGGGAGCTGTTTTTT
CDR3aa: CASGAGGRGTGELFF

d_gene: TRBD1
j_gene: TRBJ1-2
abundance: .
v_gene: TRBV11-2
CDR3nt: TGTGCCAGCAGGCATGGGACAGCAACTTCTAACTATGGCTACACCTTC
CDR3aa: CASRHGTATSNYGYTF

d_gene: TRBD1
j_gene: TRBJ2-3
abundance: .
v_gene: TRBV28
CDR3nt: TGTGCCAGCAGTTCCCCGGGACAGGGAACAGATACACAGTATTTT
CDR3aa: CASSSPGQGTDTQYF

d_gene: .
j_gene: TRBJ1-5
abundance: .
v_gene: TRBV6-6
CDR3nt: TGTGCCAGCAGCCCGACAGTCGGTAGCAATCAGCCCCAGCATTTT
CDR3aa: CASSPTVGSNQPQHF

d_gene: .
j_gene: TRBJ1-1
abundance: .
v_gene: TRBV19
CDR3nt: TGTGCCAGTAGTATACAGGGGAACGCTGAAGCTTTCTTT
CDR3aa: CASSIQGNAEAFF

d_gene: .
j_gene: TRBJ2-1
abundance: .
v_gene: TRBV5-1
CDR3nt: TGCGCCAGCAGCTTGGACTGGAGCTCCTACAATGAGCAGTTCTTC
CDR3aa: CASSLDWSSYNEQFF

d_gene: .
j_gene: TRBJ1-2
abundance: few
v_gene: TRBV27
CDR3nt: TGTGCCAGCAGTCAACTTGGGGGGGCGGGCGGCTACACCTTC
CDR3aa: CASSQLGGAGGYTF

d_gene: TRBD1
j_gene: TRBJ2-1
abundance: .
v_gene: TRBV29-1
CDR3nt: TGCAGGACGGGGACAGGCAATGAGCAGTTCTTC
CDR3aa: CRTGTGNEQFF

d_gene: .
j_gene: TRBJ2-3
abundance: .
v_gene: TRBV7-9
CDR3nt: TGTGCCAGCAGCAGGCGACAGGAGGATACGCAGTATTTT
CDR3aa: CASSRRQEDTQYF

d_gene: TRBD2
j_gene: TRBJ2-3
abundance: .
v_gene: TRBV15
CDR3nt: TGTGCCACCAGCACCTCTATAGGGACTACCCTCGGGGATACGCAGTATTTT
CDR3aa: CATSTSIGTTLGDTQYF

d_gene: TRBD1
j_gene: TRBJ1-1
abundance: few
v_gene: TRBV7-2
CDR3nt: TGTGCCAGCAGCTTGGGACAGGGGAACACTGAAGCTTTCTTT
CDR3aa: CASSLGQGNTEAFF

d_gene: .
j_gene: TRBJ2-1
abundance: .
v_gene: TRBV28
CDR3nt: TGTGCCAGCAGTTTATTTCAGGGTGAGCAGTTCTTC
CDR3aa: CASSLFQGEQFF

d_gene: TRBD2
j_gene: TRBJ2-7
abundance: .
v_gene: TRBV30
CDR3nt: TGTGCCTGGAGTCCGGGACTAAGCTACGAGCAGTACTTC
CDR3aa: CAWSPGLSYEQYF

d_gene: .
j_gene: TRBJ2-7
abundance: few
v_gene: TRBV7-2
CDR3nt: TGTGCCAGCAGCTTCCATGGGGCTAACTCCTACGAGCAGTACTTC
CDR3aa: CASSFHGANSYEQYF

d_gene: .
j_gene: TRBJ2-3
abundance: .
v_gene: TRBV29-1
CDR3nt: TGCAGCGCCCTAACAGTAGATACGCAGTATTTT
CDR3aa: CSALTVDTQYF

d_gene: .
j_gene: TRBJ2-3
abundance: .
v_gene: TRBV4-3
CDR3nt: TGCGCCAGCAGCCGAGGACTTGCCTCCACAGATACGCAGTATTTT
CDR3aa: CASSRGLASTDTQYF

d_gene: .
j_gene: TRBJ1-6
abundance: .
v_gene: TRBV7-3
CDR3nt: TGTGCCAGCAGTCAGGAGGCAGGCTTAGGCAATTCACCCCTCCACTTT
CDR3aa: CASSQEAGLGNSPLHF

d_gene: TRBD2
j_gene: TRBJ2-5
abundance: .
v_gene: TRBV6-5
CDR3nt: TGTGCCAGCAGTTACAACTACGTAGCGGGAGAGGCGACCCAGTACTTC
CDR3aa: CASSYNYVAGEATQYF

d_gene: .
j_gene: TRBJ2-7
abundance: .
v_gene: TRBV5-5
CDR3nt: TGTGCCAGCAGCCATCCGGCCACTAGGACTATGTACGAGCAGTACTTC
CDR3aa: CASSHPATRTMYEQYF

d_gene: .
j_gene: TRBJ1-4
abundance: .
v_gene: TRBV11-2
CDR3nt: TGTGCCAGCAGCTTAGCCCAGGTACCCGAAAAACTGTTTTTT
CDR3aa: CASSLAQVPEKLFF

d_gene: .
j_gene: TRBJ2-1
abundance: .
v_gene: TRBV5-4
CDR3nt: TGTGCCAGCAGCTTGTTTGGCCCCTACAATGAGCAGTTCTTC
CDR3aa: CASSLFGPYNEQFF

d_gene: .
j_gene: TRBJ1-6
abundance: once
v_gene: TRBV6-5
CDR3nt: TGTGCCAGCAGGCTGGGAACGGGATCAGGTTCACCCCTCCACTTT
CDR3aa: CASRLGTGSGSPLHF

d_gene: .
j_gene: TRBJ2-5
abundance: .
v_gene: TRBV6-1
CDR3nt: TGTGCCAGCAGTGAAAGTATGATGGACTATCAAGAGACCCAGTACTTC
CDR3aa: CASSESMMDYQETQYF

d_gene: TRBD1
j_gene: TRBJ1-4
abundance: .
v_gene: TRBV9
CDR3nt: TGTGCCAGCAGCGACAGGGGATCAACTAATGAAAAACTGTTTTTT
CDR3aa: CASSDRGSTNEKLFF